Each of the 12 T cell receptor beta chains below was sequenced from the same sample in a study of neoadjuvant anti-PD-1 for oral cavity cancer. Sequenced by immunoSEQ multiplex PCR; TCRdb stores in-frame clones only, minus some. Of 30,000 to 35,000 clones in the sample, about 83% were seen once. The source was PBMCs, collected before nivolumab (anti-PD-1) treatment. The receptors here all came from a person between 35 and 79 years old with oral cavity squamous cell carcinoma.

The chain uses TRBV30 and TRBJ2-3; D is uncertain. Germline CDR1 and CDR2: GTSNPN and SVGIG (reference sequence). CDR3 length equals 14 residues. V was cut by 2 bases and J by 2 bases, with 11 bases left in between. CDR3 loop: CAWSRNLYTDTQYF. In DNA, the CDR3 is TGTGCCTGGAGTCGAAATCTATACACAGATACGCAGTATTTT.

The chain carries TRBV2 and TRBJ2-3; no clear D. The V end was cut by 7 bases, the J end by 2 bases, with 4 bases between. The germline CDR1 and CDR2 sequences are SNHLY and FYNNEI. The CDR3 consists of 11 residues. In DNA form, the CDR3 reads TGTGCCAGCAAGAACACAGATACGCAGTATTTT. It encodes CASKNTDTQYF.

CDR3 amino acids: CASSGDRGPDTQYF. The CDR3 DNA sequence: TGTGCCAGCAGCGGGGACAGGGGGCCAGATACGCAGTATTTT. The chain couples TRBV7-2 to TRBJ2-3, with 12 bases lining up with TRBD1. The ends lost 5 bases at V and 4 bases at J; junction bases unmatched: 1. The CDR3 is 14 amino acids. Germline CDR1 reads SGHTA; CDR2 reads FQGNSA. The full variable domain, in which reference TRBV7-2 and TRBJ2-3 provide the parts outside the CDR3, is GAGVSQSPSNKVTEKGKDVELRCDPISGHTALYWYRQSLGQGLEFLIYFQGNSAPDKSGLPSDRFSAERTGGSVSTLTIQRTQQEDSAVYLCASSGDRGPDTQYFGPGTRLTVL.

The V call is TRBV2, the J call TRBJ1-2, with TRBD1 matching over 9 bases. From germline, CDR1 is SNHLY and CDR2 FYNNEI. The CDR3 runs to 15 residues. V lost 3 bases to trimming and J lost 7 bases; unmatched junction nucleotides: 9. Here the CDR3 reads CASSDLGQGTGGYTF. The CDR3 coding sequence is TGTGCCAGCAGTGACTTGGGACAGGGAACGGGTGGCTACACCTTC.

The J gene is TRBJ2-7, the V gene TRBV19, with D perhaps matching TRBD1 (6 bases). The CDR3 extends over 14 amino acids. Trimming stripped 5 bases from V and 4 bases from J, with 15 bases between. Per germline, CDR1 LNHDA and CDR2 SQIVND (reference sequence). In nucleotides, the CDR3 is TGTGCCAGTAGTCCGCAGGGGTTTGGTTACGAGCAGTACTTC. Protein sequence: CASSPQGFGYEQYF.

As DNA, the CDR3 is TGTGCCAGCAGCGTAAGCCCTACAGATACGCAGTATTTT. Residues: CASSVSPTDTQYF. J is TRBJ2-3 and V is TRBV9; the D is unclear. Trimming took 1 base from V and 3 from J, leaving 6 bases between them. Germline assignment: CDR1 SGDLS and CDR2 YYNGEE. This CDR3 has 13 residues. Looking up the rest from reference TRBV9 and TRBJ2-3 gives the full variable domain: DSGVTQTPKHLITATGQRVTLRCSPRSGDLSVYWYQQSLDQGLQFLIQYYNGEERAKGNILERFSAQQFPDLHSELNLSSLELGDSALYFCASSVSPTDTQYFGPGTRLTVL.

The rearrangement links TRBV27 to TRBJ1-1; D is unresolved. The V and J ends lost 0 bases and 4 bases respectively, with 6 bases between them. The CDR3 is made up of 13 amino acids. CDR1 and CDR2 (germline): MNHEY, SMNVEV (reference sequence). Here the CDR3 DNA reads TGTGCCAGCAGTTTATCGCTTAGCACTGAAGCTTTCTTT. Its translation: CASSLSLSTEAFF.

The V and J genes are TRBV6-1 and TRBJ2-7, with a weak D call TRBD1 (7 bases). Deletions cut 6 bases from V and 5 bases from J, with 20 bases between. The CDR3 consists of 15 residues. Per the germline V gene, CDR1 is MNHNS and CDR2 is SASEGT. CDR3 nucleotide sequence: TGTGCCAGCAGCCGCGGGACAGAGGGAATAGACGAGCAGTACTTC. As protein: CASSRGTEGIDEQYF.

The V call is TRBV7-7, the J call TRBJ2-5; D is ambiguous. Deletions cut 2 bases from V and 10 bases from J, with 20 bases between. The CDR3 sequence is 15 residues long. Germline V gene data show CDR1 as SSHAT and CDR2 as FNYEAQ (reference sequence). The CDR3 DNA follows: TGTGCCAGCAGCTTATCGCCTTCTTTAGGAGCCGACCAGTACTTC. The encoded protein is CASSLSPSLGADQYF.

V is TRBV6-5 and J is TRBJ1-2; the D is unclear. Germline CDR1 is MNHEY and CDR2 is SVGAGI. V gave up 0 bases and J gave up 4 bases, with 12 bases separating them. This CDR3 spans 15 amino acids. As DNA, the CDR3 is TGTGCCAGCAGTTACTCTGATGGAGGAACCTATGGCTACACCTTC. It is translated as CASSYSDGGTYGYTF.

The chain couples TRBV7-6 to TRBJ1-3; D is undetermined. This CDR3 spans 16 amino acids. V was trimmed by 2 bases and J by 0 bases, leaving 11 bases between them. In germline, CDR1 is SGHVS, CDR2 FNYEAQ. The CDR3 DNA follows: TGTGCCAGCAGCTTATTGGGGAGTGCCTCTGGAAACACCATATATTTT. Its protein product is CASSLLGSASGNTIYF.

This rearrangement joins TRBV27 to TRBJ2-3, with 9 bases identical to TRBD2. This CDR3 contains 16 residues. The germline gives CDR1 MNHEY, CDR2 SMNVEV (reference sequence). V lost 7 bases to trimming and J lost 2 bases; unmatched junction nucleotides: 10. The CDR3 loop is CASKLRRGGPTDTQYF. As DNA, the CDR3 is TGTGCCAGCAAATTAAGGCGGGGGGGCCCCACAGATACGCAGTATTTT.